These 11 T cell receptor beta chains were all obtained from the same sample, sequenced in a study of T cell changes during pregnancy in multiple sclerosis. Clones were sequenced by immunoSEQ multiplex PCR, and TCRdb holds only the in-frame ones, with some missing. This sample yields about 87,000 clones, of which 93% are seen a single time; roughly 1.4% belongs to the top ten. Material: peripheral blood, obtained in the third trimester of pregnancy. The receptors were sampled from a female donor in good health, enrolled as a control in a pregnancy study.

The chain employs TRBV2 and TRBJ1-2; TRBD1 matches at 7 bases. Per the germline V gene, CDR1 is SNHLY and CDR2 is FYNNEI. V was clipped by 6 bases and J by 4 bases; unmatched bases: 11. This CDR3 region has 15 residues. CDR3 loop: CASRDDRAIGYGYTF. CDR3 bases: TGTGCCAGCAGGGACGACAGGGCGATAGGCTATGGCTACACCTTC.

J is TRBJ1-1 and V is TRBV15, with a possible D match to TRBD1 (6 bases). Trimming pared 0 bases from V and 6 bases from J, leaving 14 bases between. CDR1 and CDR2 (germline): LNHNV, YYDKDF (reference sequence). The CDR3 has 15 amino acids. The CDR3 DNA follows: TGTGCCACCAGCAGAGATGACAGGCCAGGGGCTGAAGCTTTCTTT. This gives the protein CATSRDDRPGAEAFF.

The rearrangement links TRBV2 to TRBJ2-3; D unclear. Deletions cut 3 bases from V and 3 bases from J, with 13 bases between. CDR1 and CDR2 (germline): SNHLY, FYNNEI. The CDR3 is 15 residues long. In DNA form, the CDR3 reads TGTGCCAGCAGTGATCTTACGCCGAGAACAGATACGCAGTATTTT. This codes for CASSDLTPRTDTQYF.

The chain employs TRBV5-1 and TRBJ2-7; weak D call: TRBD1 (5 bases). Germline assignment: CDR1 SGHRS and CDR2 YFSETQ. The CDR3 consists of 14 residues. The V end was cut by 1 base, the J end by 3 bases, with 11 bases between. The CDR3 is CASSLQGSLYEQYF. CDR3 coding DNA: TGCGCCAGCAGCTTGCAGGGAAGTCTCTACGAGCAGTACTTC. Combining the CDR3 with reference TRBV5-1 and TRBJ2-7 gives the whole variable domain KAGVTQTPRYLIKTRGQQVTLSCSPISGHRSVSWYQQTPGQGLQFLFEYFSETQRNKGNFPGRFSGRQFSNSRSEMNVSTLELGDSALYLCASSLQGSLYEQYFGPGTRLTVT.

The chain couples TRBV19 to TRBJ2-3; TRBD1 matches at 11 bases. The CDR3 length is 15 residues. Germline trimming cut 7 bases from V and 4 bases from J; bases unmatched to any gene: 7. CDR1 is LNHDA, CDR2 SQIVND, per germline (reference sequence). The CDR3 region has the DNA TGTGCCAGTACAACCCCGGGACAGGGGGCAGATACGCAGTATTTT. Its protein is CASTTPGQGADTQYF.

The chain joins TRBV27 to TRBJ2-7, with D perhaps TRBD1 (6 bases). The CDR3 has 13 residues. In germline, CDR1 is MNHEY, CDR2 SMNVEV (reference sequence). V lost 5 bases, J lost 6 bases, and 14 bases lay in between. CDR3 loop: CASSGTGYGEQYF. As DNA, the CDR3 is TGTGCCAGCAGTGGCACAGGGTATGGCGAGCAGTACTTC.

The chain uses TRBV28 and TRBJ1-1; unclear D gene. V shed 5 bases and J shed 1 base, with 14 bases lying between them. Per the germline V gene, CDR1 is MDHEN and CDR2 is SYDVKM. The CDR3 sequence is 15 residues long. CDR3 residues: CASSPPVAENTEAFF. CDR3 nucleotide sequence: TGTGCCAGCAGTCCTCCTGTTGCGGAGAACACTGAAGCTTTCTTT.

This chain joins TRBV19 and TRBJ1-2; D might be TRBD1 (5 bases). The CDR3 spans 15 residues. The germline V gene has CDR1 LNHDA and CDR2 SQIVND (reference sequence). Trimming stripped 6 bases from V and 0 bases from J, with 14 bases between. This chain's CDR3 is CASSTFGGANYGYTF. CDR3 in DNA: TGTGCCAGTAGCACCTTCGGGGGAGCTAACTATGGCTACACCTTC.

The chain joins TRBV19 to TRBJ2-2; D is ambiguous. Trimming took 6 bases from V and 4 from J, leaving 12 bases between them. The CDR3 is 14 amino acids. Germline loops: CDR1 LNHDA, CDR2 SQIVND (reference sequence). This chain's CDR3 is CASRLRVLTGELFF. The CDR3 DNA sequence: TGTGCCAGTAGACTCCGGGTCCTCACCGGGGAGCTGTTTTTT.

This rearrangement joins TRBV27 to TRBJ1-2; tentatively, D is TRBD1 (6 bases). Looked up from germline, CDR1 is MNHEY and CDR2 is SMNVEV (reference sequence). The V and J ends lost 8 bases and 4 bases respectively, with 17 bases between them. This CDR3 is 14 amino acids long. CDR3 sequence reads: CASRGQGSPYGYTF. The CDR3 nucleotides read TGTGCCAGCCGCGGTCAGGGGTCTCCCTATGGCTACACCTTC.

The rearrangement links TRBV4-1 to TRBJ1-5; 8 nucleotides match TRBD1. The ends lost 3 bases at V and 2 bases at J; junction bases unmatched: 6. The CDR3 has 16 residues. Per the germline V gene, CDR1 is MGHRA and CDR2 is YSYEKL. This CDR3 reads CASSHLQGDGNQPQHF. The CDR3 DNA follows: TGCGCCAGCAGCCATTTACAGGGGGACGGCAATCAGCCCCAGCATTTT.